This paragraph covers one T cell receptor beta chain sequence. This specimen belongs to a study of control samples from healthy donors and cancer patients. Sequencing was performed with immunoSEQ multiplex PCR; in TCRdb, only in-frame clones are kept and a portion is missing. The sample includes 150,000 or so clones, about nine tenths of them seen just once. V shed 5 bases and J shed 3 bases, with 14 bases lying between them. The CDR3 length is 16 residues. Germline V gene data show CDR1 as SEHNR and CDR2 as FQNEAQ (reference sequence). The source of this sequence is a man aged 35 to 55 in good health. This chain links TRBV7-9 with TRBJ2-6, with D tentatively TRBD1 (6 bases). The material sequenced was blood. The CDR3 spells CASSPPGGGGANVLTF. In DNA form, the CDR3 reads TGTGCCAGCAGCCCCCCTGGGGGCGGTGGGGCCAACGTCCTGACTTTC.